This T cell receptor beta chain was documented in a study of CD8+CD57+ T cells in acquired aplastic anemia. Previously, flow cytometry had revealed CD8+CD57+ cell expansion in the patients chosen for sequencing. Trimming shortened V by 0 bases and J by 0 bases, and 12 bases separated the two germline ends. Germline V gene lookup returns CDR1 ENHRY and CDR2 SYGVKD. This CDR3 has 17 residues. TCR beta VDJ and CDR3 were profiled, and genomic DNA was the template. TCRdb itself ran the reads through MiXCR, one entry per CDR3 protein. The data show 160,000 or so distinct CDR3 sequences, roughly two thirds seen once.

The chain recombines TRBV10-3 with TRBJ1-5; no definite D call. The receptor was derived from a human donor with aplastic anemia. Material for sequencing was sorted CD4+, CD8+, or CD8+CD57+ T cells (not recorded which) from PBMCs. In nucleotides, the CDR3 is TGTGCCATCAGTGAGTCCGTGGCTTACGGTAGCAATCAGCCCCAGCATTTT. As protein: CAISESVAYGSNQPQHF.